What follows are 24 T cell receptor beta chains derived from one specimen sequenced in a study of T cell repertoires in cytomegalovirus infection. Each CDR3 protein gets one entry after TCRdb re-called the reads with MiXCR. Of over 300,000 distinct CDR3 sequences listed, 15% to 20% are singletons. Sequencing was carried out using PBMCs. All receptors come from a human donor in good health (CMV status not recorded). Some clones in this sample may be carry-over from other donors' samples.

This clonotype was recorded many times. This chain's CDR3 is CASSLEAGSSYNEQFF. The CDR3 nucleotides read TGTGCCAGCAGCTTAGAAGCGGGGAGCTCCTACAATGAGCAGTTCTTC. The J gene is TRBJ2-1, the V gene TRBV7-2; 7 bases match TRBD2. Germline CDR1 SGHTA, CDR2 FQGNSA. The CDR3 runs 16 residues. V dropped 1 base and J dropped 0; count of bases not matched to a gene: 3.

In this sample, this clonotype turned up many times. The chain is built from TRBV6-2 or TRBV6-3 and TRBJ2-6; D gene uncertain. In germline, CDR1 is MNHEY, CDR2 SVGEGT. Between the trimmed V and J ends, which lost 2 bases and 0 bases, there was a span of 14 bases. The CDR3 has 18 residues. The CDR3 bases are TGTGCCAGCAGTTACGATGTCGGGCGGTTCTCTGGGGCCAACGTCCTGACTTTC. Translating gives CASSYDVGRFSGANVLTF.

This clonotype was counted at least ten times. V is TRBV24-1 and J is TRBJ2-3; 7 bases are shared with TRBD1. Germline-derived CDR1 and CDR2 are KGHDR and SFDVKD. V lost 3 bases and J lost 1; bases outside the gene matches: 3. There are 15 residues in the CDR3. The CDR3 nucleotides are TGTGCCACCAGTGATCGACAGGGTGGCACAGATACGCAGTATTTT. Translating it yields CATSDRQGGTDTQYF.

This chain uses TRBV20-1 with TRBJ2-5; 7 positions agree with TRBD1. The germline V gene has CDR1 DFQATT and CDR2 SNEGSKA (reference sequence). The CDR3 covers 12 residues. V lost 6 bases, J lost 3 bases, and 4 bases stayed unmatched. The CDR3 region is CSANQGEETQYF. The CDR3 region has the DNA TGCAGTGCAAATCAGGGGGAAGAGACCCAGTACTTC.

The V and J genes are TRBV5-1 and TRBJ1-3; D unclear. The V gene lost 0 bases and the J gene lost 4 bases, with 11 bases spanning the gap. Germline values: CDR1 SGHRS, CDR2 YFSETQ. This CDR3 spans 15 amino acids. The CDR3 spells CASSLVPTGGNTIYF. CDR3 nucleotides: TGCGCCAGCAGCTTGGTCCCTACTGGGGGAAACACCATATATTTT.

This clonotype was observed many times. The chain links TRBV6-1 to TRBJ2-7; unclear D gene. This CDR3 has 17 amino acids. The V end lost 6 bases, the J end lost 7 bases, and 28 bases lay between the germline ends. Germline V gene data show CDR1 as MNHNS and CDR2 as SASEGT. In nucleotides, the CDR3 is TGTGCCAGCAGATCCTCAGGTTCCCCATCCCGTAAAAGAGAGCAGTACTTC. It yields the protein CASRSSGSPSRKREQYF.

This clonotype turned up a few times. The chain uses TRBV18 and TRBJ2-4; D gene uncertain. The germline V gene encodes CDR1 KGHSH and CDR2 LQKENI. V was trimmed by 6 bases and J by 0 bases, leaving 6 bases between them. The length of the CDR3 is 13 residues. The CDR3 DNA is TGTGCCAGCTCGGAATTAGCCAAAAACATTCAGTACTTC. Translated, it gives CASSELAKNIQYF.

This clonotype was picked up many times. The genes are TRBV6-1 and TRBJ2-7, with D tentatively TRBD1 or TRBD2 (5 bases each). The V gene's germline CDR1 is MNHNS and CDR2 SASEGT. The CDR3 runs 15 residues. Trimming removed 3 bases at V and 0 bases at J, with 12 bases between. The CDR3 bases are TGTGCCAGCAGTGATGGGGGAACAGGCTCCTACGAGCAGTACTTC. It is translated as CASSDGGTGSYEQYF.

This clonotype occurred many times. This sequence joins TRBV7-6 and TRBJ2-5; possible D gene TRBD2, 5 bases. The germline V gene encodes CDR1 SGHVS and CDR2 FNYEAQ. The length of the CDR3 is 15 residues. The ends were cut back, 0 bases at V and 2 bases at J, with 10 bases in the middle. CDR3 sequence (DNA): TGTGCCAGCAGCTTAGCGATAGGCGGGCAAGAGACCCAGTACTTC. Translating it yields CASSLAIGGQETQYF. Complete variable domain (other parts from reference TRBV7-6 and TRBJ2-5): GAGVSQSPRYKVTKRGQDVALRCDPISGHVSLYWYRQALGQGPEFLTYFNYEAQQDKSGLPNDRFSAERPEGSISTLTIQRTEQRDSAMYRCASSLAIGGQETQYFGPGTRLLVL.

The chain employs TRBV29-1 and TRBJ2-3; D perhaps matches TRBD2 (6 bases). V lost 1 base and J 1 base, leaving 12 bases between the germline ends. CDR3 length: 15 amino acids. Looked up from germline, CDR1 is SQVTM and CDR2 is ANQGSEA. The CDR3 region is CSVEVFERGTDTQYF. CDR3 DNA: TGCAGCGTTGAAGTGTTCGAGCGGGGCACAGATACGCAGTATTTT.

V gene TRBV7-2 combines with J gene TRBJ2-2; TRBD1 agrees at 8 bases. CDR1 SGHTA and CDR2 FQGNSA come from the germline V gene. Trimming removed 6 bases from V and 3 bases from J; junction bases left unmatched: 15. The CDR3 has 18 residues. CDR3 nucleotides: TGTGCCAGCAGGCCGGGACAGGAGGCCGTATTCGACACCGGGGAGCTGTTTTTT. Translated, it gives CASRPGQEAVFDTGELFF.

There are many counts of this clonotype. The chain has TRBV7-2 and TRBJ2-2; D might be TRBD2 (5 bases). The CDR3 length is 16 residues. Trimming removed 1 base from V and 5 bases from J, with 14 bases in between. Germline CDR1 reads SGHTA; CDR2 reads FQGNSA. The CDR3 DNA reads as TGTGCCAGCAGCTTAGGGATTGCCGGGGAAACCGGGGAGCTGTTTTTT. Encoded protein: CASSLGIAGETGELFF.

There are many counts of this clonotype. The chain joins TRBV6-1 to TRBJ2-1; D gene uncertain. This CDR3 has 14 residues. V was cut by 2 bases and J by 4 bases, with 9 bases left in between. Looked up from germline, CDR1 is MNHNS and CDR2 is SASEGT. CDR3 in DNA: TGTGCCAGCAGTGAACTTGCGTTATACAATGAGCAGTTCTTC. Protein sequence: CASSELALYNEQFF.

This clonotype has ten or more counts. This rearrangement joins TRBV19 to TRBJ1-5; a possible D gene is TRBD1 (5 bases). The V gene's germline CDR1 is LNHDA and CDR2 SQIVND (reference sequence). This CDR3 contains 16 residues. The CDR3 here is CATTWGGAYSNQPQHF. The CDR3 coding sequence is TGTGCGACTACCTGGGGGGGTGCATATAGCAATCAGCCCCAGCATTTT.

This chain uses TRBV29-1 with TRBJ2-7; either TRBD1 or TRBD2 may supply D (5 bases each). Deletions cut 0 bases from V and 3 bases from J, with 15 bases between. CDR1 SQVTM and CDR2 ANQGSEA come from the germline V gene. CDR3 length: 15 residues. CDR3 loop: CSVEDPGAPNYEQYF. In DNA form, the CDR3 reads TGCAGCGTTGAAGATCCCGGGGCCCCAAACTACGAGCAGTACTTC.

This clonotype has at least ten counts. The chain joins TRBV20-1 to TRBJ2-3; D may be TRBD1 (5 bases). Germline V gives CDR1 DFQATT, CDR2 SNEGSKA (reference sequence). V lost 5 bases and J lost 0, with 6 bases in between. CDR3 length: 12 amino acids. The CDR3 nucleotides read TGCAGTGCTGCAGGGAGCACAGATACGCAGTATTTT. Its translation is CSAAGSTDTQYF.

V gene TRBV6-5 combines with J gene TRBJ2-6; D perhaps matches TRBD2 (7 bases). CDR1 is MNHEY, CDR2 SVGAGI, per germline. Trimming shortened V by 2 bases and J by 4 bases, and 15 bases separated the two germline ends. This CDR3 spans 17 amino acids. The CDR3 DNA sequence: TGTGCCAGCAGTTACGTCGGCCGGGGGGCAGGGGCCAACGTCCTGACTTTC. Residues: CASSYVGRGAGANVLTF.

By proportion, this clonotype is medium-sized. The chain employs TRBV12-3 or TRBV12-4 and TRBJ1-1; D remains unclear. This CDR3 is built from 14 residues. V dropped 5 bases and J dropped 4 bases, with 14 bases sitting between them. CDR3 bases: TGTGCCAGCAGTGTATTATCGGTACTCACTGAAGCTTTCTTT. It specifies CASSVLSVLTEAFF.

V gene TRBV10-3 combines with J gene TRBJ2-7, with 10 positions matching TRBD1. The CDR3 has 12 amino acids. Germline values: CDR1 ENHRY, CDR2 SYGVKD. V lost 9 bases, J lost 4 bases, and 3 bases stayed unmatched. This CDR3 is CAMSGQGYEQYF. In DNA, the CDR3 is TGTGCCATGTCGGGACAGGGGTACGAGCAGTACTTC.

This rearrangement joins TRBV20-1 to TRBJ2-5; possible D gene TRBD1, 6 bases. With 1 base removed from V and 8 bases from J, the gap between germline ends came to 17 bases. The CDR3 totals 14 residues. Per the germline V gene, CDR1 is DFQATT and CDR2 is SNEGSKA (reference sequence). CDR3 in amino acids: CSARGDTVKITQYF. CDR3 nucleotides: TGCAGTGCTAGAGGGGACACGGTCAAGATTACCCAGTACTTC.

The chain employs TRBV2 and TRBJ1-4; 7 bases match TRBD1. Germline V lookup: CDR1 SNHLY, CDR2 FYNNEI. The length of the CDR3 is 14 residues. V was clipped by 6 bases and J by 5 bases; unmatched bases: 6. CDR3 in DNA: TGTGCCAGCAGGGGACAGCTCGAGAATGAAAAACTGTTTTTT. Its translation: CASRGQLENEKLFF.

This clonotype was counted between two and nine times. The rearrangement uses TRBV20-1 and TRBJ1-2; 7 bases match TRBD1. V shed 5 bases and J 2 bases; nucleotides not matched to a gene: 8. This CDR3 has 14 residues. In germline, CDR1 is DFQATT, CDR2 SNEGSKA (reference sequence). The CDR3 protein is CSAPGQESNYGYTF. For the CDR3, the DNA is TGCAGTGCTCCCGGACAGGAGTCCAACTATGGCTACACCTTC.

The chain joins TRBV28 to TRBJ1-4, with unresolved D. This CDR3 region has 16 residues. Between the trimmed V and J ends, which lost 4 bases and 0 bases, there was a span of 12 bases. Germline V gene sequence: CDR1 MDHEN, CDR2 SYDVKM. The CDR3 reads CASSSPGSPTNEKLFF. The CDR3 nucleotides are TGTGCCAGCAGTTCCCCAGGCTCTCCAACTAATGAAAAACTGTTTTTT.

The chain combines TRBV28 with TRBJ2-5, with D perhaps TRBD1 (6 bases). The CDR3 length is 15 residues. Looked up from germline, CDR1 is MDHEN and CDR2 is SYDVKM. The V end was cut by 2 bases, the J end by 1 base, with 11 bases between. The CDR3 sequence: CASSLPLTGQETQYF. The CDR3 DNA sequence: TGTGCCAGCAGTTTACCCCTGACAGGCCAAGAGACCCAGTACTTC.